This T cell receptor beta chain emerged from a study of T cell clonotyping in hematopoietic cell transplantation (dated by TCRdb to the early 2020s). Study-wide context: A total of some 140 blood samples were gathered in the study from under 40 consecutive transplant recipients along with their related donors. Patients were recruited between September 2015 and 2017 and followed until late 2020 or death. Broad study findings and their caveats: A decrease in recipient TCR diversity was observed after transplant, and a progressive increase in pathologically expanded clonotypes was seen from day 30 to day 180. Sample size was limited, and cells were not sorted, so CD4 and CD8 repertoire contributions could not be separated. Just a small fraction of recipient repertoires overlapped with donor repertoires, and more than 95% appeared de novo at the given depth. Broader posttransplant TCR repertoire diversity was predicted by donor and pretransplant recipient Inverse Simpson Index values.

The immunoSEQ assay, a bias-controlled multiplex PCR with V- and J-specific primers, was used to amplify TCR beta CDR3 regions from genomic DNA. In a second PCR step, the CDR3 amplicons were tagged with a proprietary barcode plus Illumina adapter sequences. CDR3 libraries were sequenced on an Illumina MiSeq instrument. As for how the authors treated the data: Export and quality control were done with immunoSEQ Analyzer 3.0, while downstream analyses used R Bioconductor and Immunarch. Only productive rearrangements in the normalized downsampled data set went into calculating the repertoire metrics. Pathologically expanded clonotypes were defined as those larger than 5 templates in the normalized cohort. Repertoire diversity was measured with the Inverse Simpson Index. CMV-specificity analyses were carried out on the non-normalized data set to capture all clonotypes. The clones in this table, taken by TCRdb from immuneACCESS, are in-frame only. Not every clone is retained; where verified, under half of the shortfall comes from an unresolved V gene, and the cause of the rest is unknown. V and J calls and clone size are those listed in that table; D and trimming were worked out from the DNA. Within this sample are about 15,000 clones, with 70% to 75% of them counted one time only. Around 9.9% of the sample rests with the top ten.

CDR1 and CDR2 (GTSNPN, SVGIG) derive from the germline V gene (reference sequence). The V end loses 1 base and the J end loses 7 bases, and a stretch of 13 bases separates them. The CDR3 spans 14 residues, from the cysteine through the phenylalanine. The entry retains the CDR3 DNA only, 42 bases that are in frame from base 1. Related transplant donors provided blood samples for TCR beta sequencing. Nuclei Lysis Solution was used to extract genomic DNA from fresh or cryopreserved unfractionated peripheral blood mononuclear cells. With regard to this clone: What this receptor recognizes is not known. Base qualities are not at hand, and no much larger clone is one base apart.

Sequenced input: peripheral blood mononuclear cells. This sequence was found in a woman aged 55-69 years in good health. Some clones in this sample may be carry-over from other donors' samples. The sequence joins TRBV30 to TRBJ2-2; the D gene cannot be resolved beyond TRBD1 or TRBD2, each matching 6 bases. The CDR3 corresponds to CAWSAGAHVGELFF. The DNA sequence is as follows: TGTGCCTGGAGTGCGGGGGCGCATGTCGGGGAGCTGTTTTTT.